The next 6 T cell receptor beta chains were all read from a single sample in a study of cytomegalovirus exposure and HLA in healthy donors. Primers for the PCR totalled 60 Vbeta and 13 Jbeta. Method: immunoSEQ multiplex PCR; TCRdb's copy keeps in-frame clones and lacks some. Found here are some 110,000 clones; the top ten clones hold less than 3.5%. Source material: PBMCs. The receptors shown here come from a young man in good health and CMV-seronegative.

The DNA of the CDR3 is TGCGCCAGCAGCACATTACCTGCAACTAATGAAAAACTGTTTTTT. It specifies CASSTLPATNEKLFF. The rearrangement joins TRBV5-1 to TRBJ1-4; D unclear. Deletions cut 4 bases from V and 0 bases from J, with 10 bases between. CDR3 size: 15 residues. Germline V gene data show CDR1 as SGHRS and CDR2 as YFSETQ.

In nucleotides, the CDR3 is TGTGCCAGCAGCTTGTCGGGAAGGGAGCAGTACTTC. Translating gives CASSLSGREQYF. The gene calls are TRBV5-6 and TRBJ2-5, with TRBD2 as a possible D gene (5 bases). V dropped 1 base and J dropped 11 bases, with 12 bases sitting between them. There are 12 residues in the CDR3. Germline assignment: CDR1 SGHDT and CDR2 YYEEEE.

The gene calls are TRBV4-1 and TRBJ2-2; 10 bases are shared with TRBD2. Germline-derived CDR1 and CDR2 are MGHRA and YSYEKL. The CDR3 is made up of 19 amino acids. The junction had 17 bases not matched to a gene; V was cut back by 8 bases and J by 2 bases. In DNA form, the CDR3 reads TGCGCCAGCTCTAGAAAGGAGGGGTCTAGCGGGAGTAACACCGGGGAGCTGTTTTTT. This translates into CASSRKEGSSGSNTGELFF.

The chain joins TRBV12-5 to TRBJ2-2; the match to TRBD1 covers 8 bases. CDR1 and CDR2 from the germline V gene are LGHNT and FRNRAP. V was pared by 5 bases and J by 3 bases, with 14 bases of the junction left unmatched. The CDR3 runs to 18 residues. The CDR3 is CASGPSPDRVIDTGELFF. CDR3 DNA: TGTGCTAGTGGTCCCTCTCCGGACAGGGTCATTGACACCGGGGAGCTGTTTTTT.

V gene TRBV5-4 combines with J gene TRBJ2-7, with a tentative D call TRBD1 (6 bases). The V and J ends lost 1 base and 3 bases respectively, with 11 bases between them. CDR3 length: 14 amino acids. Germline V CDR1 and CDR2: SGHNT, YYREEE (reference sequence). Here the CDR3 reads CASSLSQGGYEQYF. The CDR3 DNA reads TGTGCCAGCAGCTTGTCACAGGGTGGCTACGAGCAGTACTTC.

The chain employs TRBV28 and TRBJ2-3, with TRBD2 matching over 13 bases. In germline, CDR1 is MDHEN, CDR2 SYDVKM. J was trimmed by 7 bases and V by 5 bases; bases with no gene match: 15. CDR3 length: 18 residues. The CDR3 region has the DNA TGTGCCAGCAGTCCTAACCTGGGACTAGCGGGGACACACCATACGCAGTATTTT. The encoded protein is CASSPNLGLAGTHHTQYF.